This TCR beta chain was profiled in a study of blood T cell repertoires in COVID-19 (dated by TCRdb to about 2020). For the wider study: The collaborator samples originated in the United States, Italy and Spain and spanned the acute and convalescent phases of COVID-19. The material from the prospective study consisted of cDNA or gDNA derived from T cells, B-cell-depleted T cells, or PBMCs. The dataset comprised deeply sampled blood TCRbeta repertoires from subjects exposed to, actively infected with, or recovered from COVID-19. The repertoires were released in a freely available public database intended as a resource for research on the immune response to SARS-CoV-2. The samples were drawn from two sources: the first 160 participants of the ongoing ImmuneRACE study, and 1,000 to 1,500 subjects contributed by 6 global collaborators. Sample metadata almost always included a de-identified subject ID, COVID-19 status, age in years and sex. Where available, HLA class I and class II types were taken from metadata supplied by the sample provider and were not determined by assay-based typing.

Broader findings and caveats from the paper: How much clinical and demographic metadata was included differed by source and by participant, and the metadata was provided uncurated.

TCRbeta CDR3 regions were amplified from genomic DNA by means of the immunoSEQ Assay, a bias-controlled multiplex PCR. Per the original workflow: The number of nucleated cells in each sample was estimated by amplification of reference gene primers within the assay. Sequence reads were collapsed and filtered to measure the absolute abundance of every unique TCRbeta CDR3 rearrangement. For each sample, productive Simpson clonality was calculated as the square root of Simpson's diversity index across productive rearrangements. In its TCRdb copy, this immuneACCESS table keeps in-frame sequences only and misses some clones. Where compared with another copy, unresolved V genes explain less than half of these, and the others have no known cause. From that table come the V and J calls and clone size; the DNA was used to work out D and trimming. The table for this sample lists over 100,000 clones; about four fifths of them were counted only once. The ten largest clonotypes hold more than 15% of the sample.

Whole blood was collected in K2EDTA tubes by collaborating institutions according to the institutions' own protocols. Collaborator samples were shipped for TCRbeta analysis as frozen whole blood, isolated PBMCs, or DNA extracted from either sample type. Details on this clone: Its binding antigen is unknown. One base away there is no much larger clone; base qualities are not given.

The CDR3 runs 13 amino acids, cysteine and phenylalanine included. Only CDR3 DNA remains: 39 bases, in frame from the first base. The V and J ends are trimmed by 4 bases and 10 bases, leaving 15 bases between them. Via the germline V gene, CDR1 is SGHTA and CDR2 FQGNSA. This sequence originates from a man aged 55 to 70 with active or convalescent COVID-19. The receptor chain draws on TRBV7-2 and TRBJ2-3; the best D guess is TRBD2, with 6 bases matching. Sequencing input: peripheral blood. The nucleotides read TGTGCCAGCAGCTCTCGCGCGGGGTATCCGCAGTATTTT. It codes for CASSSRAGYPQYF.